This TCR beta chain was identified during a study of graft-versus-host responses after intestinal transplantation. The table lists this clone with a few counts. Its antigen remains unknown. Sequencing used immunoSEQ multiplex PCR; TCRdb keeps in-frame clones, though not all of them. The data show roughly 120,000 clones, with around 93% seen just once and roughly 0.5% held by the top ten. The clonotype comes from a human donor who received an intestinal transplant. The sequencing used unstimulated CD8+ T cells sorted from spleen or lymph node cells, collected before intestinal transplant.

In nucleotides, the CDR3 is TGTGCCAGCAGCGGAGACCTTTGGATGGCTCAAGAGACCCAGTACTTC. Protein: CASSGDLWMAQETQYF. The rearrangement links TRBV7-9 to TRBJ2-5; no reliable D call. V was cut by 5 bases and J by 2 bases, with 18 bases left in between. This CDR3 spans 16 amino acids. Germline V gene data show CDR1 as SEHNR and CDR2 as FQNEAQ (reference sequence).